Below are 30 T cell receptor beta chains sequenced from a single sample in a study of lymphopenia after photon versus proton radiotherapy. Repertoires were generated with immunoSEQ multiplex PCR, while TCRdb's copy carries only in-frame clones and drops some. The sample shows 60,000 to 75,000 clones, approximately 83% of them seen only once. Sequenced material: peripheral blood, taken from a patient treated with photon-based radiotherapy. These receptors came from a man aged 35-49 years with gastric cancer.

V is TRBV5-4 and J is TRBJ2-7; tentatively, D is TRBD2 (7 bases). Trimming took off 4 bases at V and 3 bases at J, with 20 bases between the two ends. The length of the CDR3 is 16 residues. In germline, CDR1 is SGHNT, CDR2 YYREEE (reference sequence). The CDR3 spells CASSPGGGRSFYEQYF. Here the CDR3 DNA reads TGTGCCAGCAGCCCTGGGGGGGGGCGCTCCTTCTACGAGCAGTACTTC.

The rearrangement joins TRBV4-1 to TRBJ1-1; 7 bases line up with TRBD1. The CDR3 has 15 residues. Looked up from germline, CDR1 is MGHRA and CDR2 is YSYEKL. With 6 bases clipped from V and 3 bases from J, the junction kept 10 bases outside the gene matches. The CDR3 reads CASRTDREGDTEAFF. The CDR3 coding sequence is TGCGCCAGCAGGACCGACAGGGAGGGAGACACTGAAGCTTTCTTT.

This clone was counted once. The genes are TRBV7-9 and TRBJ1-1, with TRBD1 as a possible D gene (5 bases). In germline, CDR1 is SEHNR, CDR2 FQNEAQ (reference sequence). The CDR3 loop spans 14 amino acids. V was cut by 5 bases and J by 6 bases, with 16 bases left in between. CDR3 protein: CASSHDSIMAEAFF. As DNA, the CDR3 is TGTGCCAGCAGCCATGACAGTATAATGGCTGAAGCTTTCTTT.

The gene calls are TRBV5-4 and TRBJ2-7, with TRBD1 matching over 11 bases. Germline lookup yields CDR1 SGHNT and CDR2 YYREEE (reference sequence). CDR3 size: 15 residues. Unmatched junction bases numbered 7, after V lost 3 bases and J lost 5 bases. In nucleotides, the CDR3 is TGTGCCAGCAGCTGGAGGACAGGGGGCTTCGACGAGCAGTACTTC. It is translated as CASSWRTGGFDEQYF.

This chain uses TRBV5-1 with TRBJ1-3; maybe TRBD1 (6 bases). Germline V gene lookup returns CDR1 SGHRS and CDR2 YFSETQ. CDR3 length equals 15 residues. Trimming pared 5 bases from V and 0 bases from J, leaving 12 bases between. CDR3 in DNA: TGCGCCAGCAGTTCGGACAGTTTCTCTGGAAACACCATATATTTT. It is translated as CASSSDSFSGNTIYF.

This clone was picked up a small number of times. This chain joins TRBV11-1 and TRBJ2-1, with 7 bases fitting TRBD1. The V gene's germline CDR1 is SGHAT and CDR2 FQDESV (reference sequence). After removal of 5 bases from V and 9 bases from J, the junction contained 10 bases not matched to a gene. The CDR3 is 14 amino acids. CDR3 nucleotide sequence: TGTGCCAGCAGCCCCACGGACAGGTTCGGTGAGCAGTTCTTC. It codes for CASSPTDRFGEQFF. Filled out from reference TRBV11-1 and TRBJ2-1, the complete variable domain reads EAEVAQSPRYKITEKSQAVAFWCDPISGHATLYWYRQILGQGPELLVQFQDESVVDDSQLPKDRFSAERLKGVDSTLKIQPAELGDSAMYLCASSPTDRFGEQFFGPGTRLTVL.

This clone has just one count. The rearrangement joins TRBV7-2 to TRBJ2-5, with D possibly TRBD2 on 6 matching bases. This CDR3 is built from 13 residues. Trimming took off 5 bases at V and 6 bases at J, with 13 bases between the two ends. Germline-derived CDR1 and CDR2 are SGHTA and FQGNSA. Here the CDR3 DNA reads TGTGCCAGCAGCATGGACTATCGCCAGACCCAGTACTTC. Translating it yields CASSMDYRQTQYF. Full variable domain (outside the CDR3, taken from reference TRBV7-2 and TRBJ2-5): GAGVSQSPSNKVTEKGKDVELRCDPISGHTALYWYRQSLGQGLEFLIYFQGNSAPDKSGLPSDRFSAERTGGSVSTLTIQRTQQEDSAVYLCASSMDYRQTQYFGPGTRLLVL.

The CDR3 reads CASSEDPSGTNEKLFF. The CDR3 nucleotides are TGCGCCAGCAGCGAGGATCCCTCGGGGACTAATGAAAAACTGTTTTTT. The rearrangement joins TRBV5-1 to TRBJ1-4; D ambiguous. CDR3 size: 16 residues. The germline CDR1 and CDR2 sequences are SGHRS and YFSETQ. V dropped 4 bases and J dropped 2 bases, with 15 bases sitting between them.

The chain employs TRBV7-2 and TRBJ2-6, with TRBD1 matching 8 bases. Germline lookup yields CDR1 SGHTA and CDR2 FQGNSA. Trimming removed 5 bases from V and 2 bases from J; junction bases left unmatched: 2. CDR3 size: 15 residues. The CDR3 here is CASSPGGAGANVLTF. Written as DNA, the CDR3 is TGTGCCAGCAGCCCAGGGGGCGCTGGGGCCAACGTCCTGACTTTC.

CDR3 coding DNA: TGTGCCAGCAGTGAAGGACAGGAGGGGCCTCAGCCCCAGCATTTT. Protein product: CASSEGQEGPQPQHF. The chain recombines TRBV6-1 with TRBJ1-5; tentatively, D is TRBD1 (6 bases). Trimming removed 1 base from V and 6 bases from J, with 13 bases in between. Germline V gives CDR1 MNHNS, CDR2 SASEGT. This CDR3 contains 15 residues.

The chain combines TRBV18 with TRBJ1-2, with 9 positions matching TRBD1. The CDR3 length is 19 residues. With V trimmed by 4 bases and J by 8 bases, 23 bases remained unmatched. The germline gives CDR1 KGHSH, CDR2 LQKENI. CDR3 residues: CASSLTPGTGLSNAGGYTF. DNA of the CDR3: TGTGCCAGCTCACTGACCCCCGGGACAGGGCTTTCCAACGCGGGCGGCTACACCTTC.

The CDR3 DNA is TGTGCCAGCAGCGCGGGTCACGGGGGGGCAGGGAACACTGAAGCTTTCTTT. Encoded protein: CASSAGHGGAGNTEAFF. The chain uses TRBV11-3 and TRBJ1-1, with a possible D match to TRBD1 (6 bases). The V and J ends lost 5 bases and 1 base respectively, with 20 bases between them. Germline CDR1 SGHNT, CDR2 YENEEA. The CDR3 totals 17 residues.

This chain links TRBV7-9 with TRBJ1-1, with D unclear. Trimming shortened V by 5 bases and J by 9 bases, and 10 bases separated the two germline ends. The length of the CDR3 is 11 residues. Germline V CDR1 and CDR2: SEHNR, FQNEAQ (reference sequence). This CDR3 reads CASSLSQQAFF. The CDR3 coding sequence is TGTGCCAGCAGCCTGTCTCAACAAGCTTTCTTT.

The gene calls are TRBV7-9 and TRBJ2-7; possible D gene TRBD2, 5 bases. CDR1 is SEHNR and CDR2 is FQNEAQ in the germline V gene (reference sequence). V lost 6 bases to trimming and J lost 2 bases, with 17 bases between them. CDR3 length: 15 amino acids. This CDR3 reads CASSFLAGQAYEQYF. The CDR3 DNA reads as TGTGCCAGCAGTTTTCTCGCGGGCCAGGCCTACGAGCAGTACTTC.

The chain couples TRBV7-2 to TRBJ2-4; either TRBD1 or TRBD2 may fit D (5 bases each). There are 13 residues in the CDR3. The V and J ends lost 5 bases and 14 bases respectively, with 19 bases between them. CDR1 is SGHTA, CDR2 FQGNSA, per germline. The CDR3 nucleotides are TGTGCCAGCAGCCTAGAAGGGCTAGGGACCGAGTACTTC. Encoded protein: CASSLEGLGTEYF.

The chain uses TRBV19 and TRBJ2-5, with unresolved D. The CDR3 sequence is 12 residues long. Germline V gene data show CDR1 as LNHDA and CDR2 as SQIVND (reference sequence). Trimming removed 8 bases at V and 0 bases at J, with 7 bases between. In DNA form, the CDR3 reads TGTGCCAGTGGGTCGTACCAAGAGACCCAGTACTTC. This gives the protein CASGSYQETQYF.

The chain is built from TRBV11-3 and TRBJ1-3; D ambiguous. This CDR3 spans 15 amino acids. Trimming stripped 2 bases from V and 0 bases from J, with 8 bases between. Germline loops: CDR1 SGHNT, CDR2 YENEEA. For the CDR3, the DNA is TGTGCCAGCAGCTTACGACGGCGCTCTGGAAACACCATATATTTT. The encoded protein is CASSLRRRSGNTIYF.

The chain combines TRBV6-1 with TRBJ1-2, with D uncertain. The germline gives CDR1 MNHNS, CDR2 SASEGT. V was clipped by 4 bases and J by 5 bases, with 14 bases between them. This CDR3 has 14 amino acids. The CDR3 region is CASSGPRTEYGYTF. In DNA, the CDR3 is TGTGCCAGCAGTGGACCCCGGACTGAATATGGCTACACCTTC.

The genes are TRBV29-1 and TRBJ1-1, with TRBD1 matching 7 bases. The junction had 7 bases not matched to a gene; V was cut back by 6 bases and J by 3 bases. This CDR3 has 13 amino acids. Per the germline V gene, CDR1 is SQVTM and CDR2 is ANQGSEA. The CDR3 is CSVETGRYTEAFF. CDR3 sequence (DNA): TGCAGCGTCGAGACAGGGAGGTACACTGAAGCTTTCTTT.

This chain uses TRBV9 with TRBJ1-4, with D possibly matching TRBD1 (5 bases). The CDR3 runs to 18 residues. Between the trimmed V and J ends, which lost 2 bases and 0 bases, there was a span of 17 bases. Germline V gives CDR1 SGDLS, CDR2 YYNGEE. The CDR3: CASSVEGGTSATNEKLFF. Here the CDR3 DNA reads TGTGCCAGCAGCGTCGAGGGAGGGACTTCCGCAACTAATGAAAAACTGTTTTTT.

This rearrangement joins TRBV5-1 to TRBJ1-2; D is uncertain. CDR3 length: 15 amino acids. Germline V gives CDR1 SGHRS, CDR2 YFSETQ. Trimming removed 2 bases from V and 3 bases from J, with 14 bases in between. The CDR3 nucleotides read TGCGCCAGCAGCTTTGGTCCGGATCTGGACTATGGCTACACCTTC. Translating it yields CASSFGPDLDYGYTF.

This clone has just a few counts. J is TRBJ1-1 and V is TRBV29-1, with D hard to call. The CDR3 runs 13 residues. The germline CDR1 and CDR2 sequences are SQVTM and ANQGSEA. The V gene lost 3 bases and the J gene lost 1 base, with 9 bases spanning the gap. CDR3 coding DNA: TGCAGCGTTGAGATCACAGCGAACACTGAAGCTTTCTTT. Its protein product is CSVEITANTEAFF.

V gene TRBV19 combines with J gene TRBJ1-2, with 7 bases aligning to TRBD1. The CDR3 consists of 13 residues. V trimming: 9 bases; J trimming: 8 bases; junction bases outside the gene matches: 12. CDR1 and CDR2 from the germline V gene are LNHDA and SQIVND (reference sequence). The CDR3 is CASRDRTLRGYTF. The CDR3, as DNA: TGTGCCAGCAGGGACAGAACCCTTCGAGGCTACACCTTC.

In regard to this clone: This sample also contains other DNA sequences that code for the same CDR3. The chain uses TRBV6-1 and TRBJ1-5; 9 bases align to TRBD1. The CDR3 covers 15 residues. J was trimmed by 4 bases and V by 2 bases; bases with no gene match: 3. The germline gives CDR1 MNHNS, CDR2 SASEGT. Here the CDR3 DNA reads TGTGCCAGCAGTGAATACGGACAGGGGAATCAGCCCCAGCATTTT. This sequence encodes CASSEYGQGNQPQHF.

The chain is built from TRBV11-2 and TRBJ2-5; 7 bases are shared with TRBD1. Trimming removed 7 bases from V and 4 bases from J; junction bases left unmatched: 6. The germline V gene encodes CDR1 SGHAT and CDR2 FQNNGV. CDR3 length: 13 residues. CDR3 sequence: CASNPTGTETQYF. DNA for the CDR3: TGTGCCAGCAACCCGACAGGGACAGAGACCCAGTACTTC.

CDR3 nucleotide sequence: TGTGCCAGCAGTTACTCGTTGTCAGATAAAAAACTGTTTTTT. Protein product: CASSYSLSDKKLFF. This chain uses TRBV6-5 with TRBJ1-4; D remains ambiguous. V was shortened by 0 bases and J by 9 bases, with 11 bases between the two germline ends. The CDR3 has 14 residues. Germline assignment: CDR1 MNHEY and CDR2 SVGAGI.

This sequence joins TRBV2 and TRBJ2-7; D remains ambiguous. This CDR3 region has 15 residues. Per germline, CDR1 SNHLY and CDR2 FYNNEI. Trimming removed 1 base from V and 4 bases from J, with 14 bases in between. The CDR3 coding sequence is TGTGCCAGCAGTGAAGAGTGGGCGCGACATTACGAGCAGTACTTC. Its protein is CASSEEWARHYEQYF.

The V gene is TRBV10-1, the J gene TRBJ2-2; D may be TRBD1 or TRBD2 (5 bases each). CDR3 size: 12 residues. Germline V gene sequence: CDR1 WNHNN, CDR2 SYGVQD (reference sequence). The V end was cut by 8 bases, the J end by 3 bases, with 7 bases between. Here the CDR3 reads CASRDDTGELFF. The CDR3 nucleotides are TGCGCCAGCCGGGACGACACCGGGGAGCTGTTTTTT.

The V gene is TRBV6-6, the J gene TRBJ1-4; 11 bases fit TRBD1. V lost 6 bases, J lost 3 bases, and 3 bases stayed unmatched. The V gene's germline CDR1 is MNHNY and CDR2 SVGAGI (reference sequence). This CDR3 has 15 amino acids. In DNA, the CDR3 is TGTGCCAGCAGAGGACAGGGGGCGGCTAATGAAAAACTGTTTTTT. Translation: CASRGQGAANEKLFF.

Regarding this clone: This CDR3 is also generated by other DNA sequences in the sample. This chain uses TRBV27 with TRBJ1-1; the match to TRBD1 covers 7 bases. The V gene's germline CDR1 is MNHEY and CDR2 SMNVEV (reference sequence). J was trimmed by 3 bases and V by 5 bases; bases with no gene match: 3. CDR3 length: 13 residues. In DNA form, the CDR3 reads TGTGCCAGCAGTAGGGGGCGGGACACTGAAGCTTTCTTT. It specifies CASSRGRDTEAFF.